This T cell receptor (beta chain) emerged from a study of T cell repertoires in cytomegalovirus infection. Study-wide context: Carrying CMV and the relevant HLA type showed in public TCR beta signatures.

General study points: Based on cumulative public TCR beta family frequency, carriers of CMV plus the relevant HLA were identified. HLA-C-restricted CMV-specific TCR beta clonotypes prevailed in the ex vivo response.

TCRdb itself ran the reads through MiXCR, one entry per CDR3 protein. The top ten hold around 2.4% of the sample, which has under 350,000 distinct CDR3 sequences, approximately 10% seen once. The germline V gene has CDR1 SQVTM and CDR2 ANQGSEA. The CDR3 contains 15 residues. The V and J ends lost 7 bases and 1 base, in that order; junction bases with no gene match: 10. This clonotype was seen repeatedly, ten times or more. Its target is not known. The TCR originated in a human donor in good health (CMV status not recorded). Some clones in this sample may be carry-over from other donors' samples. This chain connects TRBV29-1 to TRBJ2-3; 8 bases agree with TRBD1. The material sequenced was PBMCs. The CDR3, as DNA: TGCAGCGCCACCCGGACAGGGAAACGCACAGATACGCAGTATTTT. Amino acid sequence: CSATRTGKRTDTQYF.